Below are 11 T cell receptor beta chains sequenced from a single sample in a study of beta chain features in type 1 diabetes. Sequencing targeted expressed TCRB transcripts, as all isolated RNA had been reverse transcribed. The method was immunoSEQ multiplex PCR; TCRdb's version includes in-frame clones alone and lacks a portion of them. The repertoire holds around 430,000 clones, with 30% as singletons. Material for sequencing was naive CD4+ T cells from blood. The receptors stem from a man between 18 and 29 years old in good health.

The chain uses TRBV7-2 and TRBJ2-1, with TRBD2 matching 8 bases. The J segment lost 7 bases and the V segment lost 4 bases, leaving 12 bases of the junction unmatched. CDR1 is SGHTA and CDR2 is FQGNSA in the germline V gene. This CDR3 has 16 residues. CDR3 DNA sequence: TGTGCCAGCAGCTGGGTCCCCGGGACTAGGGGGAATGAGCAGTTCTTC. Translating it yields CASSWVPGTRGNEQFF.

CDR3 nucleotide sequence: TGTGCCTGGAGTGCGGGGGGACCTGAGCAGTTCTTC. It specifies CAWSAGGPEQFF. This chain connects TRBV30 to TRBJ2-1, with 7 positions matching TRBD2. The V gene end was trimmed by 1 base and the J gene end by 9 bases; junction bases not matched to a gene: 3. CDR3 length equals 12 residues. Germline lookup yields CDR1 GTSNPN and CDR2 SVGIG (reference sequence).

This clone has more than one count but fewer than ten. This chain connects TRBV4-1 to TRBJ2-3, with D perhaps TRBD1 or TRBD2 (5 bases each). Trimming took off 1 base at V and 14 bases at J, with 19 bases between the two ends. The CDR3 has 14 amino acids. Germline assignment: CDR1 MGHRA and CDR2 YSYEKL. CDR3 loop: CASSQAAGDPIGYF. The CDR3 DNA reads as TGCGCCAGCAGCCAAGCCGCCGGGGACCCAATTGGGTATTTT.

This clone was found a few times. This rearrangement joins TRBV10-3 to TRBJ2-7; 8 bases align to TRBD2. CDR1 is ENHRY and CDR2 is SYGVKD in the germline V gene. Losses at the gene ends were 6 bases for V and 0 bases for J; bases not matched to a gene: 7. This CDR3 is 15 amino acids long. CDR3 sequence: CAISGGAPPSYEQYF. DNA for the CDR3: TGTGCCATCAGCGGGGGGGCACCTCCCTCCTACGAGCAGTACTTC.

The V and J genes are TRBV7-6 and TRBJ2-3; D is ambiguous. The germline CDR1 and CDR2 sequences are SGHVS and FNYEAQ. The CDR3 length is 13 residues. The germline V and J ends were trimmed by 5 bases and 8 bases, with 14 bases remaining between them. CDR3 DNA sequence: TGTGCCAGCAGCCAAGGTTCCCTCGGTACGCAGTATTTT. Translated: CASSQGSLGTQYF.

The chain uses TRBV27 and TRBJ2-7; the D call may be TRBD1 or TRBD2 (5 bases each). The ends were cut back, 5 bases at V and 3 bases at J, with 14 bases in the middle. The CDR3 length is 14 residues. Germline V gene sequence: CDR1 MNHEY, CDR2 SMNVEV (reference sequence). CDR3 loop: CASSHRDLHYEQYF. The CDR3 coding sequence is TGTGCCAGCAGTCACCGGGACCTGCACTACGAGCAGTACTTC.

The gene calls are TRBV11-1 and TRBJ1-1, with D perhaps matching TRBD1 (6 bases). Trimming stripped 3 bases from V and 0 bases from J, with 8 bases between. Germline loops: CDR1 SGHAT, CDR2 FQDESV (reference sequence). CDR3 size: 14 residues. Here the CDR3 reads CASSFTGMNTEAFF. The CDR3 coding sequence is TGTGCCAGCAGCTTCACAGGGATGAACACTGAAGCTTTCTTT. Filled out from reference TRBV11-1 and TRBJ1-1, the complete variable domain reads EAEVAQSPRYKITEKSQAVAFWCDPISGHATLYWYRQILGQGPELLVQFQDESVVDDSQLPKDRFSAERLKGVDSTLKIQPAELGDSAMYLCASSFTGMNTEAFFGQGTRLTVV.

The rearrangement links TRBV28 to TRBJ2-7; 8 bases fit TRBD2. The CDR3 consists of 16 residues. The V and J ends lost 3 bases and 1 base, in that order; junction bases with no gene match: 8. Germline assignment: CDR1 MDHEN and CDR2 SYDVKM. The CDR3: CASSFPIAGQSYEQYF. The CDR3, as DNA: TGTGCCAGCAGTTTCCCAATAGCGGGACAATCCTACGAGCAGTACTTC.

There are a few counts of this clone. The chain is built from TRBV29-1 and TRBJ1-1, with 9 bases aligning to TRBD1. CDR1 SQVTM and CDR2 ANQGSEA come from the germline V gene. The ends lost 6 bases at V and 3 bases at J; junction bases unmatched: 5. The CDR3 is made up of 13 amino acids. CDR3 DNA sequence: TGCAGCGTCGCAACAGGGGGCCACACTGAAGCTTTCTTT. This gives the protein CSVATGGHTEAFF.

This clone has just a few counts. The CDR3, as DNA: TGTGCCAGCAGCCAAACTAGCTGGGGATACAATGAGCAGTTCTTC. It is translated as CASSQTSWGYNEQFF. V is TRBV9 and J is TRBJ2-1, with D perhaps TRBD2 (6 bases). The V gene's germline CDR1 is SGDLS and CDR2 YYNGEE. The V end lost 4 bases, the J end lost 4 bases, and 15 bases lay between the germline ends. The CDR3 is made up of 15 amino acids.

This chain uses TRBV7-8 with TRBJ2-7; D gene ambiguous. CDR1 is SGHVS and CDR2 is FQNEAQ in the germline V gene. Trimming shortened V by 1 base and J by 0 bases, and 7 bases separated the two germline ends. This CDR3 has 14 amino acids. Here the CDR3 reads CASSLEASSYEQYF. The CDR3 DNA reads TGTGCCAGCAGCTTAGAAGCCTCCTCCTACGAGCAGTACTTC.